This TCR beta chain was identified during a study of T cells in Graves' hyperthyroidism and ophthalmopathy. Study summary: Peripheral blood was taken when the disease was first diagnosed, before any treatment began. Study-wide findings and caveats: Blood also contained most expanded thyroid clonotypes above 0.001.

This CDR3 is built from 14 residues. V lost 5 bases and J 6 bases, leaving 11 bases between the germline ends. Germline V gives CDR1 SNHLY, CDR2 FYNNEI. Amplified TCR beta CDR3 regions came from RNA transcripts. HTBI primers were used for first-round RT-PCR of the TCR CDR3. TCRdb reprocessed the multiplex PCR reads via MiXCR and lists one record per CDR3 protein. The repertoire includes roughly 250,000 distinct CDR3 sequences, 15% to 20% of them detected once, and about 30% sits in the top ten. Many counts were recorded for this clonotype. Its antigen is unidentified. Uncontrolled infection, other autoimmune disease, pregnancy and lactation each barred patients from inclusion. This sample holds PBMCs from 10 ml fresh peripheral blood.

Source material: blood. This rearrangement joins TRBV2 to TRBJ1-6, with a possible D match to TRBD1 (5 bases). The receptor comes from a woman aged 18-29 years with Graves' ophthalmopathy. The CDR3 reads CASSWDRSNSPLHF. Written as DNA, the CDR3 is TGTGCCAGCAGTTGGGACCGGTCTAATTCACCCCTCCACTTT.